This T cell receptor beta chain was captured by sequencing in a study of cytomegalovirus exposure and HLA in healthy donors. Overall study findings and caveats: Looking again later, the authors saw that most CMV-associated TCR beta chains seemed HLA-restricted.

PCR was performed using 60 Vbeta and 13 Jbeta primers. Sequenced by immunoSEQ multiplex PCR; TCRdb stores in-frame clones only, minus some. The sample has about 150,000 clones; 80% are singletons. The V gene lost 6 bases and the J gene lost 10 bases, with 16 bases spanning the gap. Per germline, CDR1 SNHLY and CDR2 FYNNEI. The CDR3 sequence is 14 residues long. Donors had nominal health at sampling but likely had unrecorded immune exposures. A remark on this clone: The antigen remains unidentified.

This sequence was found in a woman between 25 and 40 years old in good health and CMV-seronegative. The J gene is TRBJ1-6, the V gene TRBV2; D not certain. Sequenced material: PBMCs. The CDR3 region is CASSRQGVFSPLHF. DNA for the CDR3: TGTGCCAGCAGCCGACAAGGTGTTTTCTCACCCCTCCACTTT.